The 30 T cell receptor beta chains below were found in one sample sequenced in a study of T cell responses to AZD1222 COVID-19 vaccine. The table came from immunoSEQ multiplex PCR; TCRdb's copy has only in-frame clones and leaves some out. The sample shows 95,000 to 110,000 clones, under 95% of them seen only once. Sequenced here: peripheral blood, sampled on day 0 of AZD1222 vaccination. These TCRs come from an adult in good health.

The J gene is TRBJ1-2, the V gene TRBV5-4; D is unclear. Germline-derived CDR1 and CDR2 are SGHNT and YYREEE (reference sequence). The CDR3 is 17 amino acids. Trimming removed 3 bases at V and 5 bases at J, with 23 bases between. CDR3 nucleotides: TGTGCCAGCAGCTATTACCGCCCCCCCAATTCGGGTTATGGCTACACCTTC. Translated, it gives CASSYYRPPNSGYGYTF.

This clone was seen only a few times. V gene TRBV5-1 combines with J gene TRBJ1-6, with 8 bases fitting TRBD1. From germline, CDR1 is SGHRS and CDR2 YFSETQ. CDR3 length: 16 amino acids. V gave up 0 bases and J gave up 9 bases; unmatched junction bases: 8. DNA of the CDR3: TGCGCCAGCAGCTTGGGCAGCCGCGACAGGGGTTCACCCCTCCACTTT. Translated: CASSLGSRDRGSPLHF.

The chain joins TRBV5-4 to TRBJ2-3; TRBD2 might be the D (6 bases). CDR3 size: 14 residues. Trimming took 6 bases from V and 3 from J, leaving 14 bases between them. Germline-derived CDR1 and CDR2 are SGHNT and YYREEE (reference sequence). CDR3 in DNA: TGTGCCAGCACCCCGGGAGACAGAACAGATACGCAGTATTTT. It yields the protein CASTPGDRTDTQYF.

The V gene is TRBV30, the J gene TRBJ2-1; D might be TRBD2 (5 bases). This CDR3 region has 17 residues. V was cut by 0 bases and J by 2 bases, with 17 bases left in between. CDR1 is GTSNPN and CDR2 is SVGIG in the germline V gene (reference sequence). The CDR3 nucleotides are TGTGCCTGGAGTGTCCCCGGGCAGAGGGCGGCCTACAATGAGCAGTTCTTC. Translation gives CAWSVPGQRAAYNEQFF.

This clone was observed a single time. The CDR3 DNA sequence: TGTGCCAGCAGTTGGTCTAGCGGGAGCACAGATACGCAGTATTTT. Amino acids: CASSWSSGSTDTQYF. The chain is built from TRBV6-5 and TRBJ2-3, with TRBD2 identical over 8 bases. V lost 4 bases and J lost 0; bases outside the gene matches: 3. The V gene's germline CDR1 is MNHEY and CDR2 SVGAGI. The CDR3 extends over 15 amino acids.

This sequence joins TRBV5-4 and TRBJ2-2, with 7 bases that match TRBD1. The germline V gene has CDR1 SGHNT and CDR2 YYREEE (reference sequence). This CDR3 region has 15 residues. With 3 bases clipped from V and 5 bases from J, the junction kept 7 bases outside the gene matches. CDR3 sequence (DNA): TGTGCCAGCAGCTCGGGACAGTTGAGAACCGGGGAGCTGTTTTTT. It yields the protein CASSSGQLRTGELFF.

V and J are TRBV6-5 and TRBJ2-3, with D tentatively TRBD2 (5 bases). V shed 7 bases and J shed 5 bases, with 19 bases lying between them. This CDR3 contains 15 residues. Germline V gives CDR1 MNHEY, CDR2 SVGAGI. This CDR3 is CASTYSIGEIDTQYF. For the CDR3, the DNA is TGTGCCAGCACCTATTCCATCGGGGAAATAGATACGCAGTATTTT.

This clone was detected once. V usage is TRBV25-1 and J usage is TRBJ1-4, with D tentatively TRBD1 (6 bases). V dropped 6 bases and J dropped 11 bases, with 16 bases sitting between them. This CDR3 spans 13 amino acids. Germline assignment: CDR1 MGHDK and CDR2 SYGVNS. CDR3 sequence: CASRLEGGGKLFF. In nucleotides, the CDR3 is TGTGCCAGCAGGTTGGAGGGGGGAGGGAAACTGTTTTTT. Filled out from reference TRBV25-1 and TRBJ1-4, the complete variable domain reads EADIYQTPRYLVIGTGKKITLECSQTMGHDKMYWYQQDPGMELHLIHYSYGVNSTEKGDLSSESTVSRIRTEHFPLTLESARPSHTSQYLCASRLEGGGKLFFGSGTQLSVL.

The CDR3 sequence is CAGKGTLAGDTQYF. The DNA of the CDR3 is TGTGCCGGAAAAGGGACACTGGCGGGAGATACGCAGTATTTT. The chain recombines TRBV2 with TRBJ2-3; a weak D match, TRBD1 (6 bases). The CDR3 length is 14 residues. Germline CDR1 and CDR2: SNHLY and FYNNEI. V dropped 11 bases and J dropped 5 bases, with 20 bases sitting between them.

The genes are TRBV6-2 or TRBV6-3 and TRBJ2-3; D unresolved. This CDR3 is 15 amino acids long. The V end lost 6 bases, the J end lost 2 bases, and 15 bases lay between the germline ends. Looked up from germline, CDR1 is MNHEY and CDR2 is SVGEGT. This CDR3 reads CASSPDPDHTDTQYF. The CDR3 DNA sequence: TGTGCCAGCAGCCCCGACCCCGATCACACAGATACGCAGTATTTT.

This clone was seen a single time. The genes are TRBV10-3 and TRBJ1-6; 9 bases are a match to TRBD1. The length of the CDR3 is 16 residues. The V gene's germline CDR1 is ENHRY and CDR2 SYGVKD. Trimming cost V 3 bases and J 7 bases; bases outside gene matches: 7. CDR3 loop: CAISEIQGALNSPLHF. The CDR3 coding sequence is TGTGCCATCAGTGAAATACAGGGGGCCCTGAATTCACCCCTCCACTTT.

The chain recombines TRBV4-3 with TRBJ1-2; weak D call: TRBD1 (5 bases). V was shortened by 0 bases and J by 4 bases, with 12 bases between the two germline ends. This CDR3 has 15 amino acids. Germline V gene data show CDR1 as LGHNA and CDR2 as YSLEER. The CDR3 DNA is TGCGCCAGCAGCCAAGAAATCCCGGGACTCTATGGCTACACCTTC. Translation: CASSQEIPGLYGYTF.

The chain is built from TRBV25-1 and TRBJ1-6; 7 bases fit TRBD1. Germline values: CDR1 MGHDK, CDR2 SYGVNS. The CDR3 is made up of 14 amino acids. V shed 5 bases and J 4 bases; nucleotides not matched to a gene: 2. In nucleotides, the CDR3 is TGTGCCAGCAGTCCGGGACAGTATAATTCACCCCTCCACTTT. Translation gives CASSPGQYNSPLHF.

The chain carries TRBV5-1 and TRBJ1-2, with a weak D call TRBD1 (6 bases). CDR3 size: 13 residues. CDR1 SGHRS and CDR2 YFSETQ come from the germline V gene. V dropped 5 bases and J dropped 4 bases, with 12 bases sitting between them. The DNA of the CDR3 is TGCGCCAGCAGTTCCACAGGGACCTATGGCTACACCTTC. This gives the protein CASSSTGTYGYTF.

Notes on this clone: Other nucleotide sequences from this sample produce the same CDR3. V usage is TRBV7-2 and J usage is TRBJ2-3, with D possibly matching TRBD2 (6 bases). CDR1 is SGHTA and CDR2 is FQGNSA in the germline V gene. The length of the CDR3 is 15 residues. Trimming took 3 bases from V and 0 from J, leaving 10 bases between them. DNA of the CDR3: TGTGCCAGCAGCTTGGGCGGGGTTAGCACAGATACGCAGTATTTT. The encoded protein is CASSLGGVSTDTQYF.

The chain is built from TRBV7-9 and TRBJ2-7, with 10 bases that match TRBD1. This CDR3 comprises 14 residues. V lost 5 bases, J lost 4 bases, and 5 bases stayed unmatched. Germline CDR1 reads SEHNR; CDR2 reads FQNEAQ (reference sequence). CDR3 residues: CASSRGQGVYEQYF. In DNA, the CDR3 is TGTGCCAGCAGCCGTGGACAGGGGGTATACGAGCAGTACTTC.

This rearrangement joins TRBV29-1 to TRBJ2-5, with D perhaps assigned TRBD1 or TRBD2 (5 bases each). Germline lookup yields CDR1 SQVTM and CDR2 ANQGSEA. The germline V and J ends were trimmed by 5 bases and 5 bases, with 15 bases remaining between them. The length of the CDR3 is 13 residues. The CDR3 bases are TGCAGCGTTTCTATAATGGGGGAGGAGACCCAGTACTTC. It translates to CSVSIMGEETQYF.

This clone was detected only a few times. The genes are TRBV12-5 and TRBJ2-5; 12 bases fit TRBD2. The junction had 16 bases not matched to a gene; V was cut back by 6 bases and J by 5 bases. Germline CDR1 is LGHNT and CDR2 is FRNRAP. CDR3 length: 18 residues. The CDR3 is CASGPGLAGFVFLETQYF. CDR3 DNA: TGTGCTAGTGGCCCCGGACTAGCGGGATTCGTCTTCTTGGAGACCCAGTACTTC.

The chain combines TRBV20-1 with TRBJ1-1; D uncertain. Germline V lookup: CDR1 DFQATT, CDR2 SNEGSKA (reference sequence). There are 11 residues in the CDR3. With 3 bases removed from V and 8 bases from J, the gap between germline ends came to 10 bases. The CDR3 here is CSASVGEEAFF. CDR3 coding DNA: TGCAGTGCTAGCGTTGGGGAAGAAGCTTTCTTT.

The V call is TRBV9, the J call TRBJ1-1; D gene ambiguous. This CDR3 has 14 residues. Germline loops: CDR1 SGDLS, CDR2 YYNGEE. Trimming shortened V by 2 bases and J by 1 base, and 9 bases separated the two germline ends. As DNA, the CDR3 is TGTGCCAGCAGCGTGTTAGCCGAGAACACTGAAGCTTTCTTT. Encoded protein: CASSVLAENTEAFF.

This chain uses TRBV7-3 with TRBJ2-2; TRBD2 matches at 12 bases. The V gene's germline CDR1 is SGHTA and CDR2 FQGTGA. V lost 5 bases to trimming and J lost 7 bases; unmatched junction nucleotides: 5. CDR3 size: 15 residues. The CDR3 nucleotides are TGTGCCAGCAGCCCAGGACTAGCGGGGTTCGGGGAGCTGTTTTTT. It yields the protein CASSPGLAGFGELFF. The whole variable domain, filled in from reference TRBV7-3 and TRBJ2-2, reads GAGVSQTPSNKVTEKGKYVELRCDPISGHTALYWYRQSLGQGPEFLIYFQGTGAADDSGLPNDRFFAVRPEGSVSTLKIQRTERGDSAVYLCASSPGLAGFGELFFGEGSRLTVL.

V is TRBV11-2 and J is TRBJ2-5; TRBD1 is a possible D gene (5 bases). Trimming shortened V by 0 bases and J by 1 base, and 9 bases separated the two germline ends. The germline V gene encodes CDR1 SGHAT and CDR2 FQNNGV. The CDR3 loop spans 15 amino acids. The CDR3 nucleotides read TGTGCCAGCAGCTTAGATCGCGACAGCCAAGAGACCCAGTACTTC. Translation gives CASSLDRDSQETQYF.

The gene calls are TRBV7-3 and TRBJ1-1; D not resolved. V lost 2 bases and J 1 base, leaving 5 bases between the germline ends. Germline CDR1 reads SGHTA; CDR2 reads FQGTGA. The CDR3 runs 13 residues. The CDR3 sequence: CASSLFQNTEAFF. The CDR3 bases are TGTGCCAGCAGCTTATTCCAGAACACTGAAGCTTTCTTT.

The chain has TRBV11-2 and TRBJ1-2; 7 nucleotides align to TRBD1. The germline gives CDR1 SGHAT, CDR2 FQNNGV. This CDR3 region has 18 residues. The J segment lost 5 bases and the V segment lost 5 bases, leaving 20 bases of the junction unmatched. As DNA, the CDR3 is TGTGCCAGCAGCCCCATAAACCCGTTAGGGGGCGAACAATATGGCTACACCTTC. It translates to CASSPINPLGGEQYGYTF.

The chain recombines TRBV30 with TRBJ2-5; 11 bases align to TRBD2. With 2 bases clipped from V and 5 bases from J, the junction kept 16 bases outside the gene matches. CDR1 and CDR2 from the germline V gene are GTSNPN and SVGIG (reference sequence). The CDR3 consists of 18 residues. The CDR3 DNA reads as TGTGCCTGGAGTAGAATAGCGGGGGGGCCTGGGTTCGGTGAGACCCAGTACTTC. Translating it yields CAWSRIAGGPGFGETQYF.

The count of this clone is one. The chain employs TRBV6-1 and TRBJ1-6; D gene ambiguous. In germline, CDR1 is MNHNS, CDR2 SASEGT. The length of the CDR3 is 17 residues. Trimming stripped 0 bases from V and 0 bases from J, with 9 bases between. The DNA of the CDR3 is TGTGCCAGCAGTGAAGCGGCATTTGGCTCCTATAATTCACCCCTCCACTTT. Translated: CASSEAAFGSYNSPLHF.

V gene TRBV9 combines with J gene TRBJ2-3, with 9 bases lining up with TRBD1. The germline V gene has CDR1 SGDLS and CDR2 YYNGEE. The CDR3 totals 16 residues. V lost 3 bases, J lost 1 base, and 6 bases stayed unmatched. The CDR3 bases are TGTGCCAGCAGCGCCGGGGGACAGGGCGGCACAGATACGCAGTATTTT. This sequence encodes CASSAGGQGGTDTQYF.

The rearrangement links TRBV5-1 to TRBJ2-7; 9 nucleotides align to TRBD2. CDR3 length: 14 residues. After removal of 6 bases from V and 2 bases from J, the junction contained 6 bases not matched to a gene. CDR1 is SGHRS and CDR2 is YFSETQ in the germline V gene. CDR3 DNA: TGCGCCAGCACCCCAGCGGGGGGTGCCTACGAGCAGTACTTC. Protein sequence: CASTPAGGAYEQYF.

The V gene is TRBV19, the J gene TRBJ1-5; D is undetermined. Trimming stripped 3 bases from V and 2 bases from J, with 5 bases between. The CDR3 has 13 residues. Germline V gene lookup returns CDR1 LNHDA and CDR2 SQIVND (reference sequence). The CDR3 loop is CASSMWGNQPQHF. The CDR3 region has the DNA TGTGCCAGTAGTATGTGGGGCAATCAGCCCCAGCATTTT.

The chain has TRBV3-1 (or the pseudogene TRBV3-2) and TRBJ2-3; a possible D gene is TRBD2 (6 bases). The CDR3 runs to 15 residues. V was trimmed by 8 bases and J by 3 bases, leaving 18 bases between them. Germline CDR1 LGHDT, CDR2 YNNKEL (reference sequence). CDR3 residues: CASARNPGGTDTQYF. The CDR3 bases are TGTGCCAGCGCACGCAACCCCGGGGGAACAGATACGCAGTATTTT.